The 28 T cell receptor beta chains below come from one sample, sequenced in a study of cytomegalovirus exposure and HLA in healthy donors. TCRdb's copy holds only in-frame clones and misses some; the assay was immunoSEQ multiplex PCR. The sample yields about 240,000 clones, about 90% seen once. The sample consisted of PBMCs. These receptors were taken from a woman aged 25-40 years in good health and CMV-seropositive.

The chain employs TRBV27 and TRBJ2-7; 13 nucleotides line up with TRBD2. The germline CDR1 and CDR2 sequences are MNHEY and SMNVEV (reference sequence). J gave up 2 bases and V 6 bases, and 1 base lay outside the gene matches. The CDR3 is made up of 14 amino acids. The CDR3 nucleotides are TGTGCCAGCAGCGGGACTAGCGGGGCCTACGAGCAGTACTTC. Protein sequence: CASSGTSGAYEQYF.

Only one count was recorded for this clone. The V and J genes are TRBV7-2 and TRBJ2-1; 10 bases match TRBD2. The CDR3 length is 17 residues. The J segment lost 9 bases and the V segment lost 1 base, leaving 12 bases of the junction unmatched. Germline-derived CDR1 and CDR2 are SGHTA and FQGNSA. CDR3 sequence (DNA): TGTGCCAGCAGCTTAGACGCTAGCGGGAGTTTTAGGGGTGAGCAGTTCTTC. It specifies CASSLDASGSFRGEQFF.

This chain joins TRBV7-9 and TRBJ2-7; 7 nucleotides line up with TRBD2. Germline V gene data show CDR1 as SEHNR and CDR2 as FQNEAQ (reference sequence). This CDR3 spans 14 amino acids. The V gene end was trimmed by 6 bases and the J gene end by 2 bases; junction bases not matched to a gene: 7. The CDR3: CASRAERGPYEQYF. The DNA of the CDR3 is TGTGCCAGCAGAGCCGAGCGGGGCCCCTACGAGCAGTACTTC.

CDR3 bases: TGTGCCAGCAGTTTCCGAGGGGCTAGCGGGAGGGATGAGCAGTTCTTC. Translated: CASSFRGASGRDEQFF. The chain uses TRBV28 and TRBJ2-1; 12 bases fit TRBD2. J gave up 8 bases and V 3 bases, and 8 bases lay outside the gene matches. Germline CDR1 and CDR2: MDHEN and SYDVKM. CDR3 length: 16 amino acids. The full variable domain, in which reference TRBV28 and TRBJ2-1 provide the parts outside the CDR3, is DVKVTQSSRYLVKRTGEKVFLECVQDMDHENMFWYRQDPGLGLRLIYFSYDVKMKEKGDIPEGYSVSREKKERFSLILESASTNQTSMYLCASSFRGASGRDEQFFGPGTRLTVL.

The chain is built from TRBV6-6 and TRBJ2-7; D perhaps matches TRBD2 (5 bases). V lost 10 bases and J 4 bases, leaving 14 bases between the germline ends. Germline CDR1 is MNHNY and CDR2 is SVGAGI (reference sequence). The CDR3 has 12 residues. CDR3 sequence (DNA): TGTGCCACCGGGGTAAGCGGATACGAGCAGTACTTC. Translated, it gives CATGVSGYEQYF.

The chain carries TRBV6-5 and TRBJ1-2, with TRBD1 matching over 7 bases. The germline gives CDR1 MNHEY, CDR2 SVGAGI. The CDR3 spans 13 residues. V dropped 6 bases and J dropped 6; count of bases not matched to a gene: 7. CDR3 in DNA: TGTGCCAGCAGGCCGACAGGGCGGAATGGCTACACCTTC. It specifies CASRPTGRNGYTF.

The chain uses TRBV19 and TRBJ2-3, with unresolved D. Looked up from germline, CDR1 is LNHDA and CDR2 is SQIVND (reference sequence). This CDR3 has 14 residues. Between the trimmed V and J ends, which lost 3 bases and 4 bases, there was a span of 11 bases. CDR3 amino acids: CASSITHLPDTQYF. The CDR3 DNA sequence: TGTGCCAGTAGTATTACTCACCTCCCAGATACGCAGTATTTT.

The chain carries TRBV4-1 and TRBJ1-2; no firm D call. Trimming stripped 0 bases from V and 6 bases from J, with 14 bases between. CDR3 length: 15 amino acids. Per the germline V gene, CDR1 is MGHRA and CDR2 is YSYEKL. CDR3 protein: CASSQERNVLHGYTF. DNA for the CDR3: TGCGCCAGCAGCCAAGAGAGGAATGTTCTTCATGGCTACACCTTC.

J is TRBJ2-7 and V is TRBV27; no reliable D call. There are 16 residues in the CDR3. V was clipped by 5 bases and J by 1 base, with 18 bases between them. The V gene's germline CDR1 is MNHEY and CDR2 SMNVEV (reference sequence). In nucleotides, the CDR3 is TGTGCCAGCAGTCCTAGTACTGGCGAGGAATCCTACGAGCAGTACTTC. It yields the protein CASSPSTGEESYEQYF.

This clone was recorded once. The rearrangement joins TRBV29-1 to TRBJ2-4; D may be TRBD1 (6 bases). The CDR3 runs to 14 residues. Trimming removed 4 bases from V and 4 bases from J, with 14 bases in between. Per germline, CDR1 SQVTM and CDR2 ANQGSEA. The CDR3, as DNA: TGCAGCGTTGTTTGGGGGCAAGATAAAAACATTCAGTACTTC. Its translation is CSVVWGQDKNIQYF.

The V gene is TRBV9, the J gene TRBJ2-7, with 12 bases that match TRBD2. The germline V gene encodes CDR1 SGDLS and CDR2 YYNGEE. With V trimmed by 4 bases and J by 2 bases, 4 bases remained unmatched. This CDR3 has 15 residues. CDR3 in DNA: TGTGCCAGCAGCCGACTAGCGGGAGACCCCTACGAGCAGTACTTC. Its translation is CASSRLAGDPYEQYF.

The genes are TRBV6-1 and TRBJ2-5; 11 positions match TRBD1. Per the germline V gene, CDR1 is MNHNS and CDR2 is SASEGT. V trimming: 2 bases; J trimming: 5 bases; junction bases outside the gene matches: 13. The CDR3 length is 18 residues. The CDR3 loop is CASSEHSWWTGGAETQYF. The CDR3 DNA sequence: TGTGCCAGCAGTGAACATTCCTGGTGGACAGGGGGCGCGGAGACCCAGTACTTC.

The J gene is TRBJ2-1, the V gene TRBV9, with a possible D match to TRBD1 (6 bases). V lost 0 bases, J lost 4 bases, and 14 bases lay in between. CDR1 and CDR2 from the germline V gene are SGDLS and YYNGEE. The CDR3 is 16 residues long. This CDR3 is CASSVVQGLGYNEQFF. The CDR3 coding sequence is TGTGCCAGCAGCGTAGTTCAGGGGTTGGGGTACAATGAGCAGTTCTTC. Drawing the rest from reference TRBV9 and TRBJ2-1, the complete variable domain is DSGVTQTPKHLITATGQRVTLRCSPRSGDLSVYWYQQSLDQGLQFLIQYYNGEERAKGNILERFSAQQFPDLHSELNLSSLELGDSALYFCASSVVQGLGYNEQFFGPGTRLTVL.

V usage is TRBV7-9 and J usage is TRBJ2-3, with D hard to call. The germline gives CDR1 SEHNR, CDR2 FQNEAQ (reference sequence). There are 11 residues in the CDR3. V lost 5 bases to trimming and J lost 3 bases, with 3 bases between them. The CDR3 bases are TGTGCCAGCAGCCCGACAGATACGCAGTATTTT. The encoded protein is CASSPTDTQYF.

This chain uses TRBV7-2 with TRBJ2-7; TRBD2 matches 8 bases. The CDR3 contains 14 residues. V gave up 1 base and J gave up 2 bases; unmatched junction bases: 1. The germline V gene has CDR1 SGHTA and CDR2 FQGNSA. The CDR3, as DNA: TGTGCCAGCAGCTTAGGGGGACTAGCCTACGAGCAGTACTTC. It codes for CASSLGGLAYEQYF.

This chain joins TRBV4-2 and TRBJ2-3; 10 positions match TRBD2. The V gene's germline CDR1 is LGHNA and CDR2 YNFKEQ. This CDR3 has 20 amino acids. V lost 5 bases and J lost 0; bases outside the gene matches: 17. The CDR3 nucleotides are TGTGCCAGCAGCGCCCAAGCCCGACTAGCGGGTTTAGCTAGCACAGATACGCAGTATTTT. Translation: CASSAQARLAGLASTDTQYF.

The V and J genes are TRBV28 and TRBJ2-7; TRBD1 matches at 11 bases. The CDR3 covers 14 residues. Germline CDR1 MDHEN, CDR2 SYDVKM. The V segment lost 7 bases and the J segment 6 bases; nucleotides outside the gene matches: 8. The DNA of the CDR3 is TGTGCCAGCATAGATCCGGGACAGGGGGGCGAGCAGTACTTC. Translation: CASIDPGQGGEQYF.

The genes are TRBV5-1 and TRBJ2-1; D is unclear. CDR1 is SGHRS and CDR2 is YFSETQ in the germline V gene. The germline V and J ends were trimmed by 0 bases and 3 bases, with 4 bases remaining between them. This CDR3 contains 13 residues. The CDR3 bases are TGCGCCAGCAGCTTGGGAGACTACAATGAGCAGTTCTTC. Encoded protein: CASSLGDYNEQFF.

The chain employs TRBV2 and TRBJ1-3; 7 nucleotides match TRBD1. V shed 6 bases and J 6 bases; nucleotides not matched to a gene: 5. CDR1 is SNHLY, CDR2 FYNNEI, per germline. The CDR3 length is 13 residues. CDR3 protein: CASRLGQENTIYF. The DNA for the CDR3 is TGTGCCAGCAGACTAGGACAGGAAAACACCATATATTTT.

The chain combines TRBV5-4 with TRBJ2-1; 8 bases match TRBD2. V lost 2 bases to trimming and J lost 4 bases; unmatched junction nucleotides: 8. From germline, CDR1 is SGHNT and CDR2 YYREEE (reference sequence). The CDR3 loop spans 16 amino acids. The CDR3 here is CASSFLSAGGYNEQFF. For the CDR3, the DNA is TGTGCCAGCAGCTTCCTGTCTGCGGGAGGATACAATGAGCAGTTCTTC.

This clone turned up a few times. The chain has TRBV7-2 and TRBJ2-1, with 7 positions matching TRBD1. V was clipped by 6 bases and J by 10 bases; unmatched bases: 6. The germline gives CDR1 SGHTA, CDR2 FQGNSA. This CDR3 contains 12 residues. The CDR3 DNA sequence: TGTGCCAGCAGTTCCCGGGACAGCGAGCAGTTCTTC. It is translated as CASSSRDSEQFF. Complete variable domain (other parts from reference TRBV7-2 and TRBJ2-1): GAGVSQSPSNKVTEKGKDVELRCDPISGHTALYWYRQSLGQGLEFLIYFQGNSAPDKSGLPSDRFSAERTGGSVSTLTIQRTQQEDSAVYLCASSSRDSEQFFGPGTRLTVL.

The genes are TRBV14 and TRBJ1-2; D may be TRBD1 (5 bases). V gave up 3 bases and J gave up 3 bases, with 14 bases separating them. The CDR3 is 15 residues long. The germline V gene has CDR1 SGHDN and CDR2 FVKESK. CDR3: CASSQLNGADYGYTF. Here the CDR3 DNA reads TGTGCCAGCAGCCAGTTGAATGGGGCGGACTATGGCTACACCTTC.

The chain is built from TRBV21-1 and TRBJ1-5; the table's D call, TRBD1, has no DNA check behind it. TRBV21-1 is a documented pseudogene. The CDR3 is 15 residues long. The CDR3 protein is CASINSHRVYQPQHF. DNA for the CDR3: TGTGCCAGCATCAACTCCCACAGGGTCTATCAGCCCCAGCATTTT.

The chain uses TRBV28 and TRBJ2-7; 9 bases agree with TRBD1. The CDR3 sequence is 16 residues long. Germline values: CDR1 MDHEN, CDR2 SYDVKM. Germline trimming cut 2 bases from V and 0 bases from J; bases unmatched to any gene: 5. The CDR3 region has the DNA TGTGCCAGCAGTTTAGGGACAGGGTCCCCCTCCTACGAGCAGTACTTC. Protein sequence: CASSLGTGSPSYEQYF.

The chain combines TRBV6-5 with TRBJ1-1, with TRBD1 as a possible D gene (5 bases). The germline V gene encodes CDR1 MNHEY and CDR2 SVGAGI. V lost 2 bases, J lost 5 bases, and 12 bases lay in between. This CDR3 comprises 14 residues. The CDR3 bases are TGTGCCAGCAGTTACGGGCAGGGCTGGACTGAAGCTTTCTTT. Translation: CASSYGQGWTEAFF.

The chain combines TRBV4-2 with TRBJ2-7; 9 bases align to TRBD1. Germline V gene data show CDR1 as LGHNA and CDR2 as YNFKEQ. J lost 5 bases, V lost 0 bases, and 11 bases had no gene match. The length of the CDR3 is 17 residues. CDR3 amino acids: CASSQDAGTGRRNEQYF. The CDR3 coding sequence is TGTGCCAGCAGCCAAGATGCGGGGACAGGGCGGCGGAACGAGCAGTACTTC.

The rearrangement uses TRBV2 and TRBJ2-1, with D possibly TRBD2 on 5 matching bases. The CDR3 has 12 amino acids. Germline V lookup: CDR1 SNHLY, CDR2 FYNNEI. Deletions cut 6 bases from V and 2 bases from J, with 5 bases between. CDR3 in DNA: TGTGCCAGCAGCGGGACCTACAATGAGCAGTTCTTC. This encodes CASSGTYNEQFF.

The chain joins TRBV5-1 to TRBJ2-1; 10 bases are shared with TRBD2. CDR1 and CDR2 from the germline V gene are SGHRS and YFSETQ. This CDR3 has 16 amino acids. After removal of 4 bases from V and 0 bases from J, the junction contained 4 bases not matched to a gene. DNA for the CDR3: TGCGCCAGCAGCCCGCGGACTAGCGGCTCCTACAATGAGCAGTTCTTC. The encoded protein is CASSPRTSGSYNEQFF.